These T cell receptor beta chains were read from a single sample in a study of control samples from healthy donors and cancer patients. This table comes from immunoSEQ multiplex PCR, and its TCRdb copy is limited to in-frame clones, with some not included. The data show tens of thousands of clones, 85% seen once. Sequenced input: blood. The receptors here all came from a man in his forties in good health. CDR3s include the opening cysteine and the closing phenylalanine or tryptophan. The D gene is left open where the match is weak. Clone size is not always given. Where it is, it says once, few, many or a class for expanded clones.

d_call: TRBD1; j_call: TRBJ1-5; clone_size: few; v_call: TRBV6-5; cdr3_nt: TGTGCCAGCAGTCGACAGGGTAGCAATCAGCCCCAGCATTTT; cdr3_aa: CASSRQGSNQPQHF
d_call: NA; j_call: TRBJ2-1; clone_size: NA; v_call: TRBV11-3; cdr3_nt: TGTGCCAGCAGCTTAGTGGACGCTTACAATGAGCAGTTCTTC; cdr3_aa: CASSLVDAYNEQFF
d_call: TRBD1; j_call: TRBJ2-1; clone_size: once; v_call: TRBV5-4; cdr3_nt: TGTGCCAGCAGTTATACAGGGGGGACCTACAATGAGCAGTTCTTC; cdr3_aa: CASSYTGGTYNEQFF
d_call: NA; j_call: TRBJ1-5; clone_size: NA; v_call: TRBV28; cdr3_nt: TGTGCCAGCAGTCTGCAAAGCAAGACCCAGCATTTT; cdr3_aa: CASSLQSKTQHF
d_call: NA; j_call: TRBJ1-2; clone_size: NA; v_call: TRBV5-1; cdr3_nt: TGCGCCAGCAGCTACACAGGGTATGGCTACACCTTC; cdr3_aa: CASSYTGYGYTF
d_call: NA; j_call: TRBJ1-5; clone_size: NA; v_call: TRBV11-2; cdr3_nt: TGTGCCAGCAGCTTGGGGAATAGCAATCAGCCCCAGCATTTT; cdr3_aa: CASSLGNSNQPQHF
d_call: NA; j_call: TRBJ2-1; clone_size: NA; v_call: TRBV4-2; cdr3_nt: TGTGCCAGCAGCCAAGTGTCGGGACTGGGCAATGAGCAGTTCTTC; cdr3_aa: CASSQVSGLGNEQFF
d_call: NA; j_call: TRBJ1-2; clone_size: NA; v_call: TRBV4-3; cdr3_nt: TGCGCCAGCAGCCAAGATTTCCGGGAGGGAGCCCTATATGGCTACACCTTC; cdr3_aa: CASSQDFREGALYGYTF
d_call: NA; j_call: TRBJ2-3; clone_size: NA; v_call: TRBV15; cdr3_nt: TGTGCCACCAGCTTCCGGGGAGATACGCAGTATTTT; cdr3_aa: CATSFRGDTQYF
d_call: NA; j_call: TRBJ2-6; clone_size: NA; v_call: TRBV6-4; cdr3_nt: TGTGCCAGCAGTGACTCCTACAAGTTCTCTGGGGCCAACGTCCTGACTTTC; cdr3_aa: CASSDSYKFSGANVLTF
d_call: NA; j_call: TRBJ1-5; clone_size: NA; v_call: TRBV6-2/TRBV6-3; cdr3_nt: TGTGCCAGCAGTTACTGGCAGGGTATCGGCCAGCCCCAGCATTTT; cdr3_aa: CASSYWQGIGQPQHF
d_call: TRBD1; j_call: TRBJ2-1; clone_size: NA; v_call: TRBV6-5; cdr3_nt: TGTGCCAGCAGATTCGACAGGGGGGTTTACAATGAGCAGTTCTTC; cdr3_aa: CASRFDRGVYNEQFF
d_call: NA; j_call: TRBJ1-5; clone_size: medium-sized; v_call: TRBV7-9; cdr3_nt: TGTGCCAGCAGCTTAGCCGGGAATGGAAATCAGCCCCAGCATTTT; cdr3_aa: CASSLAGNGNQPQHF
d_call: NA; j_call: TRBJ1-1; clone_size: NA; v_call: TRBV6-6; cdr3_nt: TGTGCCAGCAGTTACGGGGAACAGGGAACTGAAGCTTTCTTT; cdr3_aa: CASSYGEQGTEAFF
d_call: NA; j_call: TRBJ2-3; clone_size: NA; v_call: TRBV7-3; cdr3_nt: TGTGCCAGCAGCTCCGGAGTTGAATGGTATTTT; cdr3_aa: CASSSGVEWYF
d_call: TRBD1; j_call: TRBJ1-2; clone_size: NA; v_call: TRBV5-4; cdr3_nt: TGTGCCAGCAGCTTCCGGGACAGAATTGGTGGCTACACCTTC; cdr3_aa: CASSFRDRIGGYTF